These 20 T cell receptor beta chains were sequenced from one sample in a study of blood T cell repertoires in COVID-19. This table comes from immunoSEQ multiplex PCR, and its TCRdb copy is limited to in-frame clones, with some not included. The sample yields under 250,000 clones, 80% seen once. Sequenced input: peripheral blood. These receptors all come from a woman aged 70-85 years with acute or convalescent COVID-19.

This clone was seen a handful of times. CDR3 in DNA: TGTGCCAGCAGCACCGTGACAGCTTTCTACGAGCAGTACTTC. Residues: CASSTVTAFYEQYF. V usage is TRBV7-9 and J usage is TRBJ2-7, with D tentatively TRBD1 (5 bases). Germline V gene lookup returns CDR1 SEHNR and CDR2 FQNEAQ (reference sequence). CDR3 length: 14 amino acids. V lost 5 bases and J 3 bases, leaving 14 bases between the germline ends.

The chain employs TRBV3-1 (or the pseudogene TRBV3-2) and TRBJ2-5; D is perhaps TRBD2 (6 bases). This CDR3 region has 16 residues. Germline V gene lookup returns CDR1 LGHDT and CDR2 YNNKEL (reference sequence). V was cut by 6 bases and J by 2 bases, with 19 bases left in between. The CDR3 coding sequence is TGTGCCAGCAGTCCCGGGTCGGACTACCCACAAGAGACCCAGTACTTC. Protein product: CASSPGSDYPQETQYF.

The genes are TRBV27 and TRBJ2-1; 9 bases align to TRBD2. CDR1 is MNHEY, CDR2 SMNVEV, per germline (reference sequence). V shed 4 bases and J 10 bases; nucleotides not matched to a gene: 17. This CDR3 has 17 residues. CDR3 DNA sequence: TGTGCCAGCAGTTCCCCCTTCGGCGGGAGGGCGTGGAGAGAGCAGTTCTTC. Its protein product is CASSSPFGGRAWREQFF.

The V gene is TRBV6-5, the J gene TRBJ2-7, with 8 bases identical to TRBD2. The germline V gene encodes CDR1 MNHEY and CDR2 SVGAGI. Trimming took 0 bases from V and 3 from J; bases not matched to a gene: 4. CDR3 size: 15 residues. CDR3 loop: CASSYSGGGNYEQYF. In DNA form, the CDR3 reads TGTGCCAGCAGTTACTCGGGCGGGGGGAACTACGAGCAGTACTTC.

The CDR3 coding sequence is TGTGCCAGCTCCCTAGGACAGGGAGTGGGGATGAACACTGAAGCTTTCTTT. It specifies CASSLGQGVGMNTEAFF. The V and J genes are TRBV18 and TRBJ1-1, with 8 bases matching TRBD1. Germline CDR1 is KGHSH and CDR2 is LQKENI. The CDR3 covers 17 residues. The V gene end was trimmed by 6 bases and the J gene end by 0 bases; junction bases not matched to a gene: 12.

The chain carries TRBV2 and TRBJ2-6, with a tentative D call TRBD1 (6 bases). CDR3 size: 14 residues. Trimming removed 5 bases at V and 6 bases at J, with 11 bases between. Germline V gives CDR1 SNHLY, CDR2 FYNNEI. CDR3 residues: CASSTGRSANVLTF. In DNA, the CDR3 is TGTGCCAGCAGTACAGGGCGGTCGGCCAACGTCCTGACTTTC.

The chain carries TRBV2 and TRBJ1-3, with D hard to call. The CDR3 is 14 residues long. Germline V gene data show CDR1 as SNHLY and CDR2 as FYNNEI. V lost 8 bases, J lost 4 bases, and 15 bases lay in between. CDR3 nucleotides: TGTGCCAGCGGAGGGAGAAAAAGAGGAAACACCATATATTTT. This translates into CASGGRKRGNTIYF.

The chain is built from TRBV27 and TRBJ1-5; 11 positions agree with TRBD1. The CDR3 extends over 14 amino acids. Trimming cost V 10 bases and J 3 bases; bases outside gene matches: 5. Germline V gene sequence: CDR1 MNHEY, CDR2 SMNVEV (reference sequence). This CDR3 reads CATRTGGINQPQHF. CDR3 DNA sequence: TGTGCCACCCGGACAGGGGGCATCAATCAGCCCCAGCATTTT.

CDR3 loop: CASRPSPASGSKNIQYF. The CDR3 nucleotides read TGTGCCAGCAGACCCTCACCAGCTAGCGGTTCCAAAAACATTCAGTACTTC. This chain links TRBV28 with TRBJ2-4; 7 positions match TRBD2. Trimming cost V 6 bases and J 2 bases; bases outside gene matches: 13. The CDR3 has 17 residues. CDR1 is MDHEN and CDR2 is SYDVKM in the germline V gene.

The rearrangement uses TRBV2 and TRBJ2-7; 10 bases are shared with TRBD2. The V and J ends lost 4 bases and 6 bases, in that order; junction bases with no gene match: 6. CDR3 length: 14 amino acids. The germline V gene encodes CDR1 SNHLY and CDR2 FYNNEI. The CDR3 is CASSVVAGGLEQYF. In nucleotides, the CDR3 is TGTGCCAGCAGTGTGGTAGCGGGAGGACTCGAGCAGTACTTC.

The CDR3 sequence: CASSASGLAAYEQYF. Here the CDR3 DNA reads TGTGCCAGCAGCGCATCCGGTCTAGCGGCCTACGAGCAGTACTTC. This chain connects TRBV5-4 to TRBJ2-7, with TRBD2 identical over 7 bases. V shed 4 bases and J 2 bases; nucleotides not matched to a gene: 9. This CDR3 spans 15 amino acids. The germline CDR1 and CDR2 sequences are SGHNT and YYREEE (reference sequence).

The chain couples TRBV5-6 to TRBJ1-5; D call uncertain. V lost 4 bases, J lost 2 bases, and 7 bases lay in between. CDR1 and CDR2 from the germline V gene are SGHDT and YYEEEE. The CDR3 has 13 residues. The DNA of the CDR3 is TGTGCCAGCAGCCCCTACGGCAATCAGCCCCAGCATTTT. The encoded protein is CASSPYGNQPQHF.

A single count supports this clone. The CDR3, as DNA: TGTGCCAGCAGCCGTACAGGGGGCGTGGATGAGCAGTTCTTC. It codes for CASSRTGGVDEQFF. This chain uses TRBV27 with TRBJ2-1; 9 nucleotides align to TRBD1. Germline values: CDR1 MNHEY, CDR2 SMNVEV (reference sequence). With V trimmed by 6 bases and J by 8 bases, 8 bases remained unmatched. The CDR3 sequence is 14 residues long.

The chain recombines TRBV2 with TRBJ1-5, with 7 bases fitting TRBD1. Germline lookup yields CDR1 SNHLY and CDR2 FYNNEI. Trimming removed 4 bases from V and 1 base from J; junction bases left unmatched: 4. This CDR3 is 15 amino acids long. CDR3 residues: CASSGQGGSNQPQHF. DNA for the CDR3: TGTGCCAGCAGTGGCCAGGGGGGAAGCAATCAGCCCCAGCATTTT.

This clone appeared a single time. This chain connects TRBV29-1 to TRBJ1-5; TRBD1 matches 8 bases. Germline V lookup: CDR1 SQVTM, CDR2 ANQGSEA. There are 14 residues in the CDR3. V lost 8 bases to trimming and J lost 4 bases; unmatched junction nucleotides: 10. The CDR3 sequence: CSPPNQGANQPQHF. Here the CDR3 DNA reads TGCAGCCCTCCGAACCAGGGGGCTAATCAGCCCCAGCATTTT.

With respect to this clone: The junction departs from germline at one end; a sequencing error may be responsible. This chain connects TRBV14 to TRBJ2-7; tentatively, D is TRBD2 (6 bases). There are 15 residues in the CDR3. Germline V gene sequence: CDR1 SGHDN, CDR2 FVKESK. CDR3 amino acids: CASSLGTQGGYEQCF. Here the CDR3 DNA reads TGTGCCAGCAGCCTCGGGACTCAGGGAGGCTACGAGCAGTGCTTC. The whole variable domain, remainder taken from reference TRBV14 and TRBJ2-7, is EAGVTQFPSHSVIEKGQTVTLRCDPISGHDNLYWYRRVMGKEIKFLLHFVKESKQDESGMPNNRFLAERTGGTYSTLKVQPAELEDSGVYFCASSLGTQGGYEQCFGPGTRLTVT.

This clone was seen a single time. This sequence joins TRBV7-6 and TRBJ2-7, with 9 bases fitting TRBD2. Losses at the gene ends were 0 bases for V and 4 bases for J; bases not matched to a gene: 1. Germline CDR1 SGHVS, CDR2 FNYEAQ. This CDR3 has 14 residues. The CDR3 reads CASSLAREGYEQYF. The CDR3, as DNA: TGTGCCAGCAGCTTAGCGCGGGAGGGGTACGAGCAGTACTTC.

This clone came up once. The gene calls are TRBV30 and TRBJ2-3; D may be TRBD2 (6 bases). CDR1 is GTSNPN and CDR2 is SVGIG in the germline V gene (reference sequence). The CDR3 is 14 amino acids. The ends were cut back, 5 bases at V and 0 bases at J, with 12 bases in the middle. CDR3 nucleotide sequence: TGTGCCTGGCGCCCGGGACTCAGCACAGATACGCAGTATTTT. Translated, it gives CAWRPGLSTDTQYF.

The chain has TRBV24-1 and TRBJ2-3; 7 bases fit TRBD2. CDR3 length: 16 amino acids. Germline CDR1 KGHDR, CDR2 SFDVKD. Trimming at V came to 0 bases and at J to 5 bases, leaving 7 bases not matched to a gene. This chain's CDR3 is CATSDLRAGAGDTQYF. The DNA of the CDR3 is TGTGCCACCAGTGATTTGCGTGCGGGAGCGGGAGATACGCAGTATTTT.

V is TRBV15 and J is TRBJ1-3, with unresolved D. V lost 0 bases and J 8 bases, leaving 8 bases between the germline ends. The germline V gene has CDR1 LNHNV and CDR2 YYDKDF (reference sequence). CDR3 length: 13 amino acids. The CDR3 reads CATSRDTGDTIYF. CDR3 nucleotides: TGTGCCACCAGCAGAGATACGGGAGACACCATATATTTT.